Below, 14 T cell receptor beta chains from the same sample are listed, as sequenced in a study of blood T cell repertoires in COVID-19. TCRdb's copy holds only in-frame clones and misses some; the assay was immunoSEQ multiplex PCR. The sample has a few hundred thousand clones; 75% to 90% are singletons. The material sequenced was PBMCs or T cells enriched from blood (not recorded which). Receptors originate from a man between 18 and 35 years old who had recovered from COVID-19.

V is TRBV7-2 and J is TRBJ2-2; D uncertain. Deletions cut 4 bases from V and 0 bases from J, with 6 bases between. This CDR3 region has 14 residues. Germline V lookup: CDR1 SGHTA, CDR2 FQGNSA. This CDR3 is CASSSQTNTGELFF. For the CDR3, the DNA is TGTGCCAGCAGCTCCCAAACGAACACCGGGGAGCTGTTTTTT.

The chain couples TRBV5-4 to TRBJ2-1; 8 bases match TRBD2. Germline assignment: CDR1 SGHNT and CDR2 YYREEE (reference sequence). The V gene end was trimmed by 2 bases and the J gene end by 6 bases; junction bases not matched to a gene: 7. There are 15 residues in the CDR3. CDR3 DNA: TGTGCCAGCAGCTTATTTGGACTAGCTAGCAATGAGCAGTTCTTC. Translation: CASSLFGLASNEQFF. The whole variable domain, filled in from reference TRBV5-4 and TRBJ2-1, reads ETGVTQSPTHLIKTRGQQVTLRCSSQSGHNTVSWYQQALGQGPQFIFQYYREEENGRGNFPPRFSGLQFPNYSSELNVNALELDDSALYLCASSLFGLASNEQFFGPGTRLTVL.

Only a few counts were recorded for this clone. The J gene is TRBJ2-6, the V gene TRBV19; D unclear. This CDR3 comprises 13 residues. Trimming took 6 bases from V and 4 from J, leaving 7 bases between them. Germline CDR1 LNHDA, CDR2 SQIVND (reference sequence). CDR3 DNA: TGTGCCAGTAGAATACCGGGGGCCAACGTCCTGACTTTC. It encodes CASRIPGANVLTF.

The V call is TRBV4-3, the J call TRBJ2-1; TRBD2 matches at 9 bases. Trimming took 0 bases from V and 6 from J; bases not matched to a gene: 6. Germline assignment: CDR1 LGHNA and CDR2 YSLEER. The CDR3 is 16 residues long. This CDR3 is CASSQEVAGGRNEQFF. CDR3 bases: TGCGCCAGCAGCCAAGAAGTGGCGGGAGGGCGCAATGAGCAGTTCTTC.

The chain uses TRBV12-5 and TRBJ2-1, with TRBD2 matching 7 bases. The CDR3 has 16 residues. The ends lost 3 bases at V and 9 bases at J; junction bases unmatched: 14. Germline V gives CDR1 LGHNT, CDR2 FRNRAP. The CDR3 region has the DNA TGTGCTAGTGGTTTAGACATGGGCGGGAGCTTTGCTGAGCAGTTCTTC. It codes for CASGLDMGGSFAEQFF.

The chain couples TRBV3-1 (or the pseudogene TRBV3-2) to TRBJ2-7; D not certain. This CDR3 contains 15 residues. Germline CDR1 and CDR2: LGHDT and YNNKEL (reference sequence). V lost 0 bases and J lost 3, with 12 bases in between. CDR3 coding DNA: TGTGCCAGCAGCCAAGATGTTAAAAGGAGCTACGAGCAGTACTTC. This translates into CASSQDVKRSYEQYF.

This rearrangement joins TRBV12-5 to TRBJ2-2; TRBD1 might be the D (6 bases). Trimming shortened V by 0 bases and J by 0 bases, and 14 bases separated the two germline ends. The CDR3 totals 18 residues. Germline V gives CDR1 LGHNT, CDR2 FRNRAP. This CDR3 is CASGLVLGAGANTGELFF. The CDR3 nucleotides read TGTGCTAGTGGTTTGGTACTGGGAGCAGGGGCGAACACCGGGGAGCTGTTTTTT.

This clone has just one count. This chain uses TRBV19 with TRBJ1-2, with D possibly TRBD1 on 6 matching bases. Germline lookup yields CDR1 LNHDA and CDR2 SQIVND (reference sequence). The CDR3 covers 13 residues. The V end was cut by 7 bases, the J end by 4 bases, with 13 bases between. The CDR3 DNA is TGTGCCAGTAACGGGGGGCGCGGCTATGGCTACACCTTC. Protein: CASNGGRGYGYTF.

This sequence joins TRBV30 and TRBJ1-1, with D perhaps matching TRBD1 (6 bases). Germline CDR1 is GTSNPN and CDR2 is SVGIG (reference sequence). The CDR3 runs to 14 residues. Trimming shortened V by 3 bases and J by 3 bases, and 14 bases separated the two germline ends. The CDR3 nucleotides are TGTGCCTGGAGCGCAGGGGTGGGGGACACTGAAGCTTTCTTT. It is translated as CAWSAGVGDTEAFF.

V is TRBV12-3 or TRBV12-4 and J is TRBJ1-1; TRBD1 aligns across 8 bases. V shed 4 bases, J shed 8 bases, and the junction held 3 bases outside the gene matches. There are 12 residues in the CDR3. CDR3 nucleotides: TGTGCCAGCAGTTACGGACAGGGAGAAGCTTTCTTT. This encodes CASSYGQGEAFF.

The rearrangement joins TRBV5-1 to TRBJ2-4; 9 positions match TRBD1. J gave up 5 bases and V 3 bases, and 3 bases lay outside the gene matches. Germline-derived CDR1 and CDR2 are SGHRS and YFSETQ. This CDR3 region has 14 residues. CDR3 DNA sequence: TGCGCCAGCAGCTCGACAGGGGGGGAAAACATTCAGTACTTC. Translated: CASSSTGGENIQYF.

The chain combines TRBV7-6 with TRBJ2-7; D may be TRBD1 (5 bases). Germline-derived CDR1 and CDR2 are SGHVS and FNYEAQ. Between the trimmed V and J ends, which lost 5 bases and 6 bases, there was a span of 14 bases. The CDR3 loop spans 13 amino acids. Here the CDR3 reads CASSTTDRPEQYF. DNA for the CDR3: TGTGCCAGCAGCACGACAGATCGTCCCGAGCAGTACTTC.

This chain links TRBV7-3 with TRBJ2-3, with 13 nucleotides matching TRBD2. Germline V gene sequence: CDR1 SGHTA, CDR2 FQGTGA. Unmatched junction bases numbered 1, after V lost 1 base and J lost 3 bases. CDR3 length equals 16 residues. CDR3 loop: CASSLRLAGGTDTQYF. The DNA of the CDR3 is TGTGCCAGCAGCTTAAGACTAGCGGGAGGAACAGATACGCAGTATTTT.

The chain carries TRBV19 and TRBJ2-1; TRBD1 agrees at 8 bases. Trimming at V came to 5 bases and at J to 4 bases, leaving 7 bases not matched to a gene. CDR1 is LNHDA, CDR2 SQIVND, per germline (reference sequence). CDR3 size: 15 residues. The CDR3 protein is CASSPQGAEYNEQFF. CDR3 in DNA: TGTGCCAGTAGTCCGCAGGGGGCTGAATACAATGAGCAGTTCTTC. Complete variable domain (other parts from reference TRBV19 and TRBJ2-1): DGGITQSPKYLFRKEGQNVTLSCEQNLNHDAMYWYRQDPGQGLRLIYYSQIVNDFQKGDIAEGYSVSREKKESFPLTVTSAQKNPTAFYLCASSPQGAEYNEQFFGPGTRLTVL.